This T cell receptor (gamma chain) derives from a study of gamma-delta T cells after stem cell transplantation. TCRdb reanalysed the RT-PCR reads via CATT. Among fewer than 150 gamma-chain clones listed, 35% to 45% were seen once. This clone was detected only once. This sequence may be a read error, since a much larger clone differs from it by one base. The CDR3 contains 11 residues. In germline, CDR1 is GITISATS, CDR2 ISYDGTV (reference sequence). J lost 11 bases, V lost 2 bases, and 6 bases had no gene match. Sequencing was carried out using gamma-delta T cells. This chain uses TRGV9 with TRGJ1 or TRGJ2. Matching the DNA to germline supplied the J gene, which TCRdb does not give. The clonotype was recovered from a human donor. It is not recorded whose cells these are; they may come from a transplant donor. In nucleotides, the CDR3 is TGTGCCTTGTGGGAGGAATATGAGAAACTCTTT. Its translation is CALWEEYEKLF.